This TCR beta chain originates from a study of T cells in Graves' hyperthyroidism and ophthalmopathy. Overall study findings and caveats: Ophthalmopathy could be told apart from stable hyperthyroidism with a 13 V-J model.

The CDR3 has 14 residues. The V end lost 6 bases, the J end lost 5 bases, and 14 bases lay between the germline ends. RNA transcripts served as the template for amplifying TCR beta CDR3 regions. TCR CDR3 regions were first amplified by RT-PCR with HTBI primers. TCRdb itself ran the multiplex PCR reads through MiXCR, one entry per CDR3 protein. The repertoire has over 250,000 distinct CDR3 sequences, about 13% of them found once; the top ten carry about a third. This clonotype showed up many times. Its antigen is unidentified. The sample consisted of blood. The chain is built from TRBV12-3 or TRBV12-4 and TRBJ2-1; either TRBD1 or TRBD2 may fit D (5 bases each). The TCR was taken from a woman aged 40 to 50 with Graves' ophthalmopathy. CDR3 DNA sequence: TGTGCCAGCAGAACAACGGGACGGAACAATGAGCAGTTCTTC. Protein: CASRTTGRNNEQFF.